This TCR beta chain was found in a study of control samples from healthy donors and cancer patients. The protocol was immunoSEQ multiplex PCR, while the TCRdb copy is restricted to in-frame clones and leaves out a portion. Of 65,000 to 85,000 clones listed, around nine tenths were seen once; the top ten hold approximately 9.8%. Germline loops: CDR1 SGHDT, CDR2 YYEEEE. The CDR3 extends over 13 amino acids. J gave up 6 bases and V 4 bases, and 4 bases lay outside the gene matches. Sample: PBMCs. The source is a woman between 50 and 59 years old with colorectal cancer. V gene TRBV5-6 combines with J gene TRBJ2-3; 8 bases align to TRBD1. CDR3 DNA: TGTGCCAGCAGCCGGACAGGGCCTGATACGCAGTATTTT. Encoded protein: CASSRTGPDTQYF.